This TCR beta chain derives from a study of blood T cells in healthy people across ages. Then a second PCR, running about 6 to 12 cycles, was carried out with a sample-barcoded 5' primer and a J-beta primer mix. Using its own MiXCR run on the 5' RACE reads, TCRdb lists one record per CDR3 protein. The data hold fewer than 2,000,000 distinct CDR3 sequences, with roughly two fifths observed a single time. The origin of this receptor is a human donor in good health. The sequencing sample was made of blood.

In DNA, the CDR3 is TGTGCCAGCAGGCCAGGGTGGAGTCAGCCCCAGCATTTT. This gives the protein CASRPGWSQPQHF. The V gene is TRBV7-2, the J gene TRBJ1-5, with a tentative D call TRBD1 (5 bases). CDR1 and CDR2 (germline): SGHTA, FQGNSA. Trimming removed 6 bases at V and 6 bases at J, with 12 bases between. The CDR3 length is 13 residues.